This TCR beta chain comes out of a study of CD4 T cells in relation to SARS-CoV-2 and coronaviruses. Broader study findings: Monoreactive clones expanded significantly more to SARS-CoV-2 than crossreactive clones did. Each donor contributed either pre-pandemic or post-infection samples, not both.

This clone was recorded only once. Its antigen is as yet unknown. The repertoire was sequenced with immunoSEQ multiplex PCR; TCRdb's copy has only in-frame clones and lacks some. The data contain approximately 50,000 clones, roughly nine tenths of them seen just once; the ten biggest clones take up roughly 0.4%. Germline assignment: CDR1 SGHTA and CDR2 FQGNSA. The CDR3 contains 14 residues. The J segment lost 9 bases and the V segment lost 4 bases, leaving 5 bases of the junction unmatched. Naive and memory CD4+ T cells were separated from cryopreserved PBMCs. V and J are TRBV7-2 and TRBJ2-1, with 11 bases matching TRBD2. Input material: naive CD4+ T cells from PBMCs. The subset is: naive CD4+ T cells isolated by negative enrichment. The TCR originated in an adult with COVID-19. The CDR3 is CASSYNSGRGEQFF. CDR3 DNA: TGTGCCAGCAGCTACAATAGCGGGAGGGGTGAGCAGTTCTTC. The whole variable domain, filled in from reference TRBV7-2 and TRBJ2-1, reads GAGVSQSPSNKVTEKGKDVELRCDPISGHTALYWYRQSLGQGLEFLIYFQGNSAPDKSGLPSDRFSAERTGGSVSTLTIQRTQQEDSAVYLCASSYNSGRGEQFFGPGTRLTVL.